Shown below are 5 T cell receptor beta chains from a single sample sequenced in a study of cytomegalovirus exposure and HLA in healthy donors. The PCR had 60 Vbeta and 13 Jbeta primers. Only in-frame clones appear in the TCRdb table, and some are missing; sequencing was by immunoSEQ multiplex PCR. The table includes roughly 180,000 clones, less than 90% detected once. Sequenced input: PBMCs. The receptor source for this set is a girl between 5 and 17 years old in good health and CMV-seropositive.

This chain links TRBV5-1 with TRBJ1-1; maybe TRBD1 (5 bases). Germline assignment: CDR1 SGHRS and CDR2 YFSETQ. The V end was cut by 3 bases, the J end by 2 bases, with 17 bases between. This CDR3 comprises 16 residues. Here the CDR3 DNA reads TGCGCCAGCAGCTCTGCCACCGACAGAGTTAACACTGAAGCTTTCTTT. This sequence encodes CASSSATDRVNTEAFF.

This clone was picked up a small number of times. The gene calls are TRBV5-5 and TRBJ1-1; possibly TRBD1 for D (6 bases). Looked up from germline, CDR1 is SGHKS and CDR2 is YYEKEE (reference sequence). Trimming stripped 3 bases from V and 5 bases from J, with 23 bases between. The CDR3 runs to 17 residues. DNA of the CDR3: TGTGCCAGCAGCTACGGACAGTTGATCCTGCGTGTGACTGAAGCTTTCTTT. It yields the protein CASSYGQLILRVTEAFF.

The chain has TRBV6-5 and TRBJ1-2, with TRBD1 matching over 7 bases. This CDR3 spans 13 amino acids. The junction had 10 bases not matched to a gene; V was cut back by 6 bases and J by 9 bases. The germline gives CDR1 MNHEY, CDR2 SVGAGI. CDR3 residues: CASRGQILHRYTF. The DNA for the CDR3 is TGTGCCAGCAGGGGACAGATCCTCCACCGCTACACCTTC.

This rearrangement joins TRBV4-1 to TRBJ2-1, with 10 bases that match TRBD1. This CDR3 spans 15 amino acids. Trimming cost V 1 base and J 7 bases; bases outside gene matches: 4. Germline V gene lookup returns CDR1 MGHRA and CDR2 YSYEKL. This CDR3 is CASSQGDRGGNEQFF. CDR3 sequence (DNA): TGCGCCAGCAGCCAAGGGGACAGGGGTGGGAATGAGCAGTTCTTC.

The CDR3 DNA reads TGTGCCAGCAGCTTGAGGGACAGAAGCCAAGAGACCCAGTACTTC. This gives the protein CASSLRDRSQETQYF. The V gene is TRBV5-4, the J gene TRBJ2-5, with 7 bases matching TRBD1. V lost 1 base to trimming and J lost 1 base; unmatched junction nucleotides: 4. From germline, CDR1 is SGHNT and CDR2 YYREEE (reference sequence). The CDR3 is made up of 15 amino acids.